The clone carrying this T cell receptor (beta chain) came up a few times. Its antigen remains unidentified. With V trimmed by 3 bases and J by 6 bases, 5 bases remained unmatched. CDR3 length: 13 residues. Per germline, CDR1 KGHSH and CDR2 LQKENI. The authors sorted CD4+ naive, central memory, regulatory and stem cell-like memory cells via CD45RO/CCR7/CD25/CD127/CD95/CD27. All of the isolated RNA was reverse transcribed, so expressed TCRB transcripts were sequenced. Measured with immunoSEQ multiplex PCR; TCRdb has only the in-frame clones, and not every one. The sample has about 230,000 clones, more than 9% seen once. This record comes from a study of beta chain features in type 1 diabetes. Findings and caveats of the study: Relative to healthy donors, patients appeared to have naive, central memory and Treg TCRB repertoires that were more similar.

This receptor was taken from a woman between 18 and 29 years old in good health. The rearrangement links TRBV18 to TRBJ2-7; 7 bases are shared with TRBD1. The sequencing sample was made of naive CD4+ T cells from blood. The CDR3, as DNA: TGTGCCAGCTCACCCCAGGGGGAGCGCGAGCAGTACTTC. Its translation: CASSPQGEREQYF.